Sequencing of this T cell receptor (beta chain) was carried out in a study of cytomegalovirus exposure and HLA in healthy donors. Study-level findings and limits: Trimming of TCR beta V- and J-genes showed a link, identified in a later analysis, to a missense DCLRE1C variant. Earlier analysis found most TCR beta V segments productive about 87% or about 30% of the time. Roughly uniform sequencing depth across donors was assumed, possibly incorrectly. Common viral pathogens were later found to be apparently linked to several of the most significant clusters.

Notes on this clone: What it binds is not known.

PCR primers comprised 60 Vbeta and 13 Jbeta primers. Clones were sequenced by immunoSEQ multiplex PCR, and TCRdb holds only the in-frame ones, with some missing. Listed are nearly 200,000 clones; approximately 0.74% falls within the top ten. The receptor's source is a boy aged 10-17 years in good health and CMV-seronegative. The specimen was PBMCs.

Written as DNA, the CDR3 is TGTGCCACCAGCAGAGATGGGGCAGTAAGACCCTACGAGCAGTACTTC. This translates into CATSRDGAVRPYEQYF. V usage is TRBV15 and J usage is TRBJ2-7; the D gene is possibly TRBD1 (5 bases). Germline-derived CDR1 and CDR2 are LNHNV and YYDKDF (reference sequence). This CDR3 has 16 residues. Deletions cut 0 bases from V and 2 bases from J, with 14 bases between. The full variable domain, its missing parts supplied by reference TRBV15 and TRBJ2-7, is DAMVIQNPRYQVTQFGKPVTLSCSQTLNHNVMYWYQQKSSQAPKLLFHYYDKDFNNEADTPDNFQSRRPNTSFCFLDIRSPGLGDTAMYLCATSRDGAVRPYEQYFGPGTRLTVT.